Listed below are T cell receptor beta chains from one sample, sequenced in a study of T cells in Graves' hyperthyroidism and ophthalmopathy. TCRdb re-derived calls from the multiplex PCR reads in MiXCR, one entry per CDR3 protein. Among 380,000 or so distinct CDR3 sequences listed, roughly 19% were seen once. Specimen: blood. These TCRs come from a woman aged 18-29 years with Graves' hyperthyroidism. Each CDR3 is given with its conserved first and last residue. The D gene is left open where the match is weak. Clone size is shown for a subset of rows, as once, few, many or a class of expanded clone.

TRBJ1-2	.	TRBD1	TRBV6-2/TRBV6-3	CASSYSSDRLDYGYTF	TGTGCCAGCAGTTACTCTTCGGACAGGCTAGACTATGGCTACACCTTC
TRBJ1-5	many	.	TRBV2	CASSGFGQPQHF	TGTGCCAGCAGTGGGTTTGGACAGCCCCAGCATTTT
TRBJ1-2	.	.	TRBV27	CASSPDTFNYGFTF	TGTGCCAGCAGCCCTGACACCTTTAACTATGGTTTCACCTTC
TRBJ1-5	many	.	TRBV20-1	CSARSRGDRRNQPQHF	TGCAGTGCTAGATCCCGGGGTGACAGGCGGAATCAGCCCCAGCATTTT
TRBJ2-5	many	TRBD2	TRBV12-5	CASGSSRRGNGETQYF	TGTGCTAGTGGGTCATCCAGGCGGGGGAACGGAGAGACCCAGTACTTC
TRBJ2-7	.	.	TRBV6-5	CASSYSGGGEQYF	TGTGCCAGCAGTTACTCGGGGGGAGGCGAGCAGTACTTC
TRBJ2-7	many	TRBD2	TRBV20-1	CSAERGSYEQYF	TGCAGTGCTGAGCGGGGCTCCTACGAGCAGTACTTC
TRBJ1-1	many	.	TRBV19	CASSMRPGTEAFF	TGTGCCAGTAGTATGAGGCCGGGCACTGAAGCTTTCTTT
TRBJ2-4	.	TRBD1	TRBV20-1	CSARDLFRDRKNIKYF	TGCAGTGCTAGAGATTTATTTCGGGACAGAAAAAACATTAAGTACTTC
TRBJ1-1	.	.	TRBV19	CASSIATSWAFF	TGTGCCAGTAGTATTGCCACGAGTTGGGCTTTCTTT
TRBJ1-5	many	.	TRBV20-1	CSARDWSGRLFSNQPQHF	TGCAGTGCTAGAGATTGGTCAGGCCGGTTGTTTAGCAATCAGCCCCAGCATTTT